This section outlines one T cell receptor (beta chain) sequence together with its context. Its antigen is currently unknown. This record comes from a study of blood T cells in healthy people across ages. General observations from the study: Relative to aged donors, long-lived donors carried more naive CD4+ cells and displayed higher diversity. TCR beta diversity tracked closely with naive T cell percentage.

A J-beta primer mix and a sample-barcoded 5' primer were used in a second PCR of about 7 to 12 cycles. All cDNA molecules were each tagged by a template-switch adaptor with 12 random nucleotides. Each CDR3 protein gets one entry after TCRdb re-called the 5' RACE reads with MiXCR. Altogether 710,000 or so distinct CDR3 sequences are present, 32% being singletons, with the ten largest covering about 16%. Germline V gives CDR1 SGHRS, CDR2 YFSETQ. The CDR3 length is 14 residues. V lost 3 bases to trimming and J lost 5 bases, with 14 bases between them. RNA extraction gave at least 5 micrograms of total RNA per sample.

The genes are TRBV5-1 and TRBJ1-1; D call uncertain. This clonotype was obtained from a woman older than 75 in good health. Sequencing used blood. The CDR3 coding sequence is TGCGCCAGCAGCTGGAGGTCGGGGAGTACTGAAGCTTTCTTT. Its protein is CASSWRSGSTEAFF.